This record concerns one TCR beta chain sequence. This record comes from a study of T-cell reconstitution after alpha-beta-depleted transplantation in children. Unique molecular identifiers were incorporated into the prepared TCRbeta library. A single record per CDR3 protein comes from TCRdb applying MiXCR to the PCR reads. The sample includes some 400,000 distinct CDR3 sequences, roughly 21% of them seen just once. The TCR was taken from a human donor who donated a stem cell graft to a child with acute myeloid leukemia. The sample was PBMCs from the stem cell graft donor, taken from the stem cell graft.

The CDR3 DNA is TGCGCCAGCAGCGCTAGGACAGGGGGCGGGTCCTACAATGAGCAGTTCTTC. Translated, it gives CASSARTGGGSYNEQFF. This chain connects TRBV4-1 to TRBJ2-1, with TRBD1 matching over 11 bases. Germline trimming cut 5 bases from V and 1 base from J; bases unmatched to any gene: 7. The CDR3 runs to 17 residues. In germline, CDR1 is MGHRA, CDR2 YSYEKL.